A selection of T cell receptor beta chains follows, all from one sample in a study of post-analysis software for immune sequencing data. Using its own MiXCR run on the PCR reads, TCRdb lists one record per CDR3 protein. The table includes about 770,000 distinct CDR3 sequences, more than 45% detected once. The source material was blood. The source is a girl aged 10 to 17 with multiple sclerosis. Both conserved end residues are trimmed from each CDR3. D genes are given only for firm matches.

D gene | J gene | V gene | CDR3 protein
- | TRBJ2-7 | TRBV6-2/TRBV6-3 | ASSYPRYEQY
- | TRBJ2-5 | TRBV10-3 | AISAGQPQGQETQY
TRBD2 | TRBJ2-1 | TRBV7-3 | ASSQAGGPNEQF
TRBD2 | TRBJ2-3 | TRBV4-3 | ASSQDLTGGGTDTQY
- | - | TRBV15 | ATSRNGRSAGETQY
TRBD2 | TRBJ2-4 | TRBV3-1 | ASSSALAGQNIQY
- | TRBJ2-3 | TRBV6-2/TRBV6-3 | ASGATDTQY
TRBD2 | TRBJ2-7 | TRBV12-3/TRBV12-4 | TSSSLVRVAGAYEQY
TRBD1 | TRBJ1-2 | TRBV13 | ASSSRGRLNGYT
- | - | TRBV27 | ASSRGPSSYEQY
- | TRBJ2-1 | TRBV7-2 | ASSFRDGSYNEQF
- | TRBJ2-6 | TRBV10-3 | AIRDRLSSGANVLT
- | TRBJ2-2 | TRBV3-1 | ASREFGELF
TRBD1 | TRBJ1-1 | TRBV12-3/TRBV12-4 | ASRSGGANTEAF
- | TRBJ1-2 | TRBV7-2 | ASSLAHRARGYT
TRBD2 | TRBJ2-3 | TRBV11-3 | ASSLGTSGSFDTQY
- | TRBJ2-1 | TRBV20-1 | SASSWDSAGDEQF
- | TRBJ2-5 | TRBV5-1 | ASSFPDHQETQY
TRBD2 | - | TRBV20-1 | SASPGLAVETQY
TRBD2 | TRBJ2-1 | TRBV7-2 | ASSYMGLAGYNEQF
TRBD2 | TRBJ2-1 | TRBV27 | ASRAGGYNEQF
- | TRBJ2-3 | TRBV6-5 | ASSYWARDTDTQY
- | TRBJ1-5 | TRBV25-1 | ASSAAGAEAGNQPQH
- | TRBJ2-4 | TRBV5-1 | ASSFAGNIQY
TRBD2 | TRBJ2-3 | TRBV4-3 | ASSQIGAAGAGGDTQY
TRBD1 | TRBJ1-2 | TRBV30 | AWSRGQGVGYT
- | TRBJ1-2 | TRBV2 | ASSEEAAPNYGYT
- | TRBJ2-1 | TRBV12-5 | ASGLVLGDAYYNEQF
- | TRBJ1-1 | TRBV7-6 | ASSPFAATYTEAF
- | TRBJ1-1 | TRBV7-9 | ASSLGPFSTEAF
- | TRBJ2-7 | TRBV20-1 | SASGWGGDNYEQY
TRBD1 | TRBJ2-1 | TRBV29-1 | SVNRGSYNEQF
- | TRBJ1-6 | TRBV27 | ASSLYAPGRSFVESYNSPLH
- | TRBJ2-7 | TRBV7-6 | ASSLQDPSYEQY
TRBD2 | TRBJ2-3 | TRBV18 | ATRGAGGDTQY
- | TRBJ2-3 | TRBV7-9 | ASSFSRVEITDTQY
- | TRBJ1-2 | TRBV6-1 | ASSEGQASGYGYT
- | TRBJ2-7 | TRBV28 | ASIPPGPSSYEQY
- | TRBJ2-1 | TRBV24-1 | ATSDLGAGYNEQF
TRBD1 | TRBJ1-2 | TRBV9 | ASSVVPDRVDGYT
- | TRBJ1-1 | TRBV20-1 | SARARVEGTEAF
- | TRBJ2-7 | TRBV27 | ASSLFFSYEQY